This entry features one TCR beta chain sequence. Its antigen specificity is not known. No base quality values were provided; no much bigger clone lies one nucleotide off. The record originates from a study of blood T cell repertoires in COVID-19 (dated by TCRdb to 2020 to 2022). About the full investigation: Samples covering the acute and convalescent phases of COVID-19 were provided by collaborators in the United States, Italy and Spain. Samples were obtained from the ongoing ImmuneRACE study (first 160 participants) and from some 1,200 subjects provided by 6 global collaborators. Subjects who had been exposed to COVID-19, were actively infected with it, or had recovered from it provided the deeply sampled blood TCRbeta repertoires that made up the dataset. HLA class I and class II types, where available, came from metadata supplied by the sample provider rather than from assay-based typing. The repertoires were released in a freely available public database meant as a resource for research on the immune response to SARS-CoV-2. The material from the prospective study consisted of cDNA or gDNA derived from T cells, B-cell-depleted T cells, or PBMCs. The sample metadata nearly always contained a de-identified subject ID, COVID-19 status, age in years and sex.

Study-wide conclusions, independent of this receptor: The quantity of clinical and demographic metadata differed by source and by participant and was supplied without curation.

TCRbeta CDR3 regions were amplified from genomic DNA using the immunoSEQ Assay, a bias-controlled multiplex PCR. On the study's bioinformatics: Nucleated cell counts per sample were estimated from amplification of reference gene primers within the assay. To quantify the absolute abundance of each unique TCRbeta CDR3 rearrangement, sequence reads were collapsed and filtered. For each sample, productive Simpson clonality was calculated by taking the square root of Simpson's diversity index across productive rearrangements. TCRdb mirrors the immuneACCESS table, restricted to in-frame sequences. Some clones are absent from its copies; in checked studies, under half trace to an unresolved V gene, and the reason for the others is unknown. V, J and clone size reflect that table, while D and trimming were determined from the DNA. The sample includes approximately 330,000 clones, with approximately 90% observed a single time. The biggest ten clones account for around 9.9% of the sample.

CDR3 length: 15 amino acids, cysteine to phenylalanine. Just the 45-base CDR3 DNA is kept, in frame starting at base 1. CDR1 and CDR2 are read off the germline V gene as ENHRY and SYGVKD. V is pruned by 5 bases and J by 7 bases, leaving 11 bases of the junction without a gene match. At one collaborating source in Seattle, patients were enrolled during active infection and were followed longitudinally through the course of disease. Whole blood was collected in K2EDTA tubes by collaborating institutions according to the institutions' own protocols. Collaborator samples were shipped for TCRbeta analysis as frozen whole blood, isolated PBMCs, or DNA extracted from either sample type.

This TCR was sampled from a man between 25 and 39 years old with COVID-19, enrolled during active disease. Recombination connected TRBV10-3 to TRBJ1-5, with 7 bases matching TRBD1. The sequenced sample consisted of peripheral blood. DNA sequence: TGTGCCATCAGTCCGACAGGGACGGCGGAACAGCCCCAGCATTTT. The translation is CAISPTGTAEQPQHF.